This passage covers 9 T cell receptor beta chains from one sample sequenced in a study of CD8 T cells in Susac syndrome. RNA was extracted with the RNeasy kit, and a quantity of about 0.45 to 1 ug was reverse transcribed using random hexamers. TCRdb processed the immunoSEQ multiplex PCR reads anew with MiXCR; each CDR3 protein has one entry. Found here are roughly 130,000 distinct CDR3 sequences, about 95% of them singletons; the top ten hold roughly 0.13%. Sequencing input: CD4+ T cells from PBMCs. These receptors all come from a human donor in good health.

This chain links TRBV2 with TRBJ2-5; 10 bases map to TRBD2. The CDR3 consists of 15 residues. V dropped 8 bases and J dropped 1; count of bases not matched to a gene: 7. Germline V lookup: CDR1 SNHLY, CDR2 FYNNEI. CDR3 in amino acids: CASGRTSGFQETQYF. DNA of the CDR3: TGTGCCAGCGGGCGGACTAGCGGATTCCAAGAGACCCAGTACTTC.

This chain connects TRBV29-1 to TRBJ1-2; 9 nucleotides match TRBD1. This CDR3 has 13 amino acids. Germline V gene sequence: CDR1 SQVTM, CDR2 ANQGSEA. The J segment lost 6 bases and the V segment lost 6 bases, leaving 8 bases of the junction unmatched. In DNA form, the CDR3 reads TGCAGCGTCCCCGGACAGGGGATAAATGGCTACACCTTC. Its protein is CSVPGQGINGYTF.

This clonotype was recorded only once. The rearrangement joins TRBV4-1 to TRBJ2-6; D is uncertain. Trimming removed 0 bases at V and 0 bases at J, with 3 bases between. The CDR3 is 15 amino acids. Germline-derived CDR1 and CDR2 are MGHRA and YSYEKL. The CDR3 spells CASSQEGSGANVLTF. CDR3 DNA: TGCGCCAGCAGCCAAGAAGGCTCTGGGGCCAACGTCCTGACTTTC.

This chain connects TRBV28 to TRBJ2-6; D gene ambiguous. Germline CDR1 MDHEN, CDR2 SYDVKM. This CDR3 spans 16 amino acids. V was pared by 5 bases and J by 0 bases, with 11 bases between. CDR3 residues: CASSPKYSSGANVLTF. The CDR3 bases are TGTGCCAGCAGTCCGAAGTACAGCTCTGGGGCCAACGTCCTGACTTTC.

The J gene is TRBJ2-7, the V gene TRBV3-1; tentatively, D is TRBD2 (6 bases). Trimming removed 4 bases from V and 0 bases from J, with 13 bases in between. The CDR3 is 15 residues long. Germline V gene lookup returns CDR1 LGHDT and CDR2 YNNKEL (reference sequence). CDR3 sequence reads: CASSPKRAPSYEQYF. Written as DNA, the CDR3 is TGTGCCAGCAGCCCCAAGCGGGCCCCCTCCTACGAGCAGTACTTC.

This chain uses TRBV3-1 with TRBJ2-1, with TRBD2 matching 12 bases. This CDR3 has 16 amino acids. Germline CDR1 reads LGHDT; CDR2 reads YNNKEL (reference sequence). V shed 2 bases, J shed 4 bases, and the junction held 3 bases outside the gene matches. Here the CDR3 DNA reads TGTGCCAGCAGCCAAATAGGACTAGCGGGGTACAATGAGCAGTTCTTC. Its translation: CASSQIGLAGYNEQFF.

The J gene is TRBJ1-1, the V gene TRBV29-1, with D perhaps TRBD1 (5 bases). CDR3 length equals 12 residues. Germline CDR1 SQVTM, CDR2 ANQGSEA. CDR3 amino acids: CSSGRANTEAFF. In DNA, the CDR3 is TGCTCCTCGGGACGGGCAAACACTGAAGCTTTCTTT.

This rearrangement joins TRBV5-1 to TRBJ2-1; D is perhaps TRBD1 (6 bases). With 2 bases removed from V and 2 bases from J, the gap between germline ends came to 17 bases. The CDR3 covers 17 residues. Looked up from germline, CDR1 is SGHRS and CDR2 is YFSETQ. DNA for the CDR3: TGCGCCAGCAGCTTTACAGGGCAAGGGGCTCCCTACAATGAGCAGTTCTTC. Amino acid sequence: CASSFTGQGAPYNEQFF.

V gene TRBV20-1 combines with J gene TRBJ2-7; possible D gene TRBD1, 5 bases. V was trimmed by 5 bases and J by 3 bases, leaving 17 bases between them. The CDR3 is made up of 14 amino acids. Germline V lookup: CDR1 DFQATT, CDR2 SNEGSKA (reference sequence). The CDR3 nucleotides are TGCAGTGCTGGCGCTGGGGCAGAAATCTACGAGCAGTACTTC. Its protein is CSAGAGAEIYEQYF.